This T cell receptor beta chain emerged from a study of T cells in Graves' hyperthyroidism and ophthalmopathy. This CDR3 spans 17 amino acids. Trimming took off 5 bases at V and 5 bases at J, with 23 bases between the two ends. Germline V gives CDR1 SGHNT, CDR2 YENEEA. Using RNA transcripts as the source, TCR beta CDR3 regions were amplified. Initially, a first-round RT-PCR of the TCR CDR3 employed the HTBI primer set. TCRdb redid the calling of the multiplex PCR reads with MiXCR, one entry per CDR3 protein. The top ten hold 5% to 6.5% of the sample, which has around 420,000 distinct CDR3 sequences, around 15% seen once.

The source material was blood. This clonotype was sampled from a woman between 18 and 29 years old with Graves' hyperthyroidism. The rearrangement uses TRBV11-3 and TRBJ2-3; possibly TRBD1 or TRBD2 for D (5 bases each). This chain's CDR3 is CASSQDGASSLRDTQYF. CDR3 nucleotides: TGTGCCAGCAGCCAAGATGGGGCTAGCAGCTTGAGAGATACGCAGTATTTT.